Following are 29 T cell receptor beta chains from one sample sequenced in a study of T cell repertoires in cytomegalovirus infection. TCRdb reanalysed the reads using MiXCR and keeps one entry per CDR3 protein. The data hold some 320,000 distinct CDR3 sequences, with more than 8% observed a single time. The material sequenced was PBMCs. The receptors derive from a human donor in good health (CMV status not recorded). Some clones in this sample may be carry-over from other donors' samples.

This clonotype was counted ten times or more. V is TRBV7-6 and J is TRBJ2-7, with D possibly called TRBD1 or TRBD2 (7 bases each). Germline V CDR1 and CDR2: SGHVS, FNYEAQ. The length of the CDR3 is 14 residues. V dropped 5 bases and J dropped 9 bases, with 20 bases sitting between them. CDR3 nucleotide sequence: TGTGCCAGCAGCCCACCAGGGGGGGGCGCGGGGCAGTACTTC. Translated, it gives CASSPPGGGAGQYF.

Remarks on this clonotype: An end of the junction does not agree with germline; a read error may underlie this. The chain recombines TRBV2 with TRBJ1-1; D not resolved. The germline CDR1 and CDR2 sequences are SNHLY and FYNNEI. The CDR3 spans 14 residues. CDR3 in DNA: TGTACCAGCATGTTGATGCGAATGAACACTGAAGCTTTCTTT. This codes for CTSMLMRMNTEAFF.

CDR3 sequence: CANNSAGAVSYEQYF. CDR3 nucleotide sequence: TGTGCCAACAATAGTGCAGGAGCCGTCTCCTACGAGCAGTACTTC. The rearrangement joins TRBV6-1 to TRBJ2-7, with no clear D. The V end was cut by 10 bases, the J end by 0 bases, with 19 bases between. This CDR3 is 15 amino acids long. Per the germline V gene, CDR1 is MNHNS and CDR2 is SASEGT.

The chain combines TRBV20-1 with TRBJ1-5, with TRBD1 as a possible D gene (5 bases). There are 12 residues in the CDR3. Germline V gene lookup returns CDR1 DFQATT and CDR2 SNEGSKA (reference sequence). CDR3 in DNA: TGCAGCGGCAAGGGGTACAATCAGCCCCAGCATTTT. The encoded protein is CSGKGYNQPQHF.

Many counts were recorded for this clonotype. The V and J genes are TRBV29-1 and TRBJ1-2, with 9 bases fitting TRBD1. V shed 7 bases, J shed 4 bases, and the junction held 4 bases outside the gene matches. The CDR3 has 12 residues. Germline loops: CDR1 SQVTM, CDR2 ANQGSEA. DNA for the CDR3: TGCAGCGGATCGACAGGGGGCTATGGCTACACCTTC. Its protein product is CSGSTGGYGYTF.

This clonotype was recorded at least ten times. This chain links TRBV6-2 or TRBV6-3 with TRBJ2-1, with 9 bases identical to TRBD1. This CDR3 is built from 14 residues. V was clipped by 8 bases and J by 9 bases; unmatched bases: 11. Germline V gene data show CDR1 as MNHEY and CDR2 as SVGEGT. The CDR3 is CASATGTGRGEQFF. The CDR3 DNA reads TGTGCCAGCGCCACCGGGACAGGGCGCGGTGAGCAGTTCTTC.

This clonotype was observed many times. The gene calls are TRBV7-3 and TRBJ2-1; D ambiguous. CDR3 size: 14 residues. V was clipped by 3 bases and J by 8 bases, with 14 bases between them. Germline CDR1 is SGHTA and CDR2 is FQGTGA. This chain's CDR3 is CASSFSYNDYEQFF. Written as DNA, the CDR3 is TGTGCCAGCAGCTTTTCTTATAACGATTATGAGCAGTTCTTC.

This clonotype was observed at least ten times. CDR3 protein: CASRDRGDHQETQYF. CDR3 DNA: TGTGCCAGCAGGGACAGGGGAGACCACCAAGAGACCCAGTACTTC. This rearrangement joins TRBV7-9 to TRBJ2-5, with TRBD1 identical over 9 bases. The trim removed 6 bases at V and 0 bases at J, leaving 5 bases unmatched. The CDR3 totals 15 residues. The germline CDR1 and CDR2 sequences are SEHNR and FQNEAQ (reference sequence).

This clonotype was counted many times. The chain couples TRBV24-1 to TRBJ2-2, with 8 positions matching TRBD2. With 8 bases clipped from V and 2 bases from J, the junction kept 6 bases outside the gene matches. The V gene's germline CDR1 is KGHDR and CDR2 SFDVKD. This CDR3 contains 15 residues. For the CDR3, the DNA is TGTGCCACCACCCCGAGCGGGGGAAACACCGGGGAGCTGTTTTTT. The encoded protein is CATTPSGGNTGELFF.

This clonotype occurred a few times. The chain recombines TRBV29-1 with TRBJ2-1; 14 bases map to TRBD2. Germline CDR1 and CDR2: SQVTM and ANQGSEA. V lost 1 base and J lost 5; bases outside the gene matches: 4. CDR3 length: 16 residues. Here the CDR3 reads CSVEGTSGRLNNEQFF. The CDR3 DNA reads as TGCAGCGTTGAAGGGACTAGCGGGAGGTTGAACAATGAGCAGTTCTTC.

Many counts were recorded for this clonotype. This chain's CDR3 is CASSPWTGRETQYF. Written as DNA, the CDR3 is TGTGCCAGCAGTCCTTGGACTGGTAGGGAGACCCAGTACTTC. This sequence joins TRBV6-2 or TRBV6-3 and TRBJ2-5; weak D call: TRBD2 (5 bases). Germline assignment: CDR1 MNHEY and CDR2 SVGEGT. The ends were cut back, 5 bases at V and 5 bases at J, with 15 bases in the middle. The CDR3 sequence is 14 residues long.

A few counts support this clonotype. The chain combines TRBV10-3 with TRBJ1-1; D uncertain. The germline V gene encodes CDR1 ENHRY and CDR2 SYGVKD. Between the trimmed V and J ends, which lost 3 bases and 5 bases, there was a span of 13 bases. CDR3 length: 14 residues. Written as DNA, the CDR3 is TGTGCCATCAGTGAAGGCAACCCGGGAACTGAAGCTTTCTTT. It yields the protein CAISEGNPGTEAFF.

This clonotype was detected many times. V gene TRBV25-1 combines with J gene TRBJ1-1; the D is unclear. V was clipped by 6 bases and J by 5 bases, with 13 bases between them. The length of the CDR3 is 13 residues. Germline lookup yields CDR1 MGHDK and CDR2 SYGVNS. The CDR3 DNA sequence: TGTGCCAGCAGGCCGGACCCGGGGACTGAAGCTTTCTTT. Protein sequence: CASRPDPGTEAFF.

The V call is TRBV2, the J call TRBJ2-1; D possibly corresponds to TRBD2 (6 bases). The germline gives CDR1 SNHLY, CDR2 FYNNEI. Deletions cut 7 bases from V and 0 bases from J, with 13 bases between. The length of the CDR3 is 15 residues. The CDR3 loop reads CASNTIAASYNEQFF. DNA for the CDR3: TGTGCCAGCAATACTATAGCGGCCTCCTACAATGAGCAGTTCTTC.

This clonotype was found many times. The CDR3 region is CASTGQGVWGYGYTF. In DNA form, the CDR3 reads TGTGCCAGCACAGGACAGGGGGTCTGGGGCTATGGCTACACCTTC. This sequence joins TRBV12-3 or TRBV12-4 and TRBJ1-2; 10 bases match TRBD1. The trim removed 7 bases at V and 4 bases at J, leaving 9 bases unmatched. The CDR3 covers 15 residues.

This clonotype was counted many times. The V gene is TRBV13, the J gene TRBJ2-7, with D perhaps matching TRBD1 (6 bases). Germline V lookup: CDR1 PRHDT, CDR2 FYEKMQ (reference sequence). V lost 3 bases and J 5 bases, leaving 14 bases between the germline ends. The CDR3 contains 14 residues. The CDR3 region has the DNA TGTGCCAGCAGCTTTAACCACAGGGCACACGAGCAGTACTTC. This translates into CASSFNHRAHEQYF.

This clonotype occurred a few times. The V and J genes are TRBV12-5 and TRBJ2-1; no clear D. Germline loops: CDR1 LGHNT, CDR2 FRNRAP. This CDR3 region has 12 residues. V was clipped by 2 bases and J by 9 bases, with 8 bases between them. CDR3 DNA: TGTGCTAGTGGTTTGACCTCTGGTGAGCAGTTCTTC. This translates into CASGLTSGEQFF.

The chain recombines TRBV6-5 with TRBJ1-2, with D unclear. CDR3 size: 16 residues. Germline CDR1 MNHEY, CDR2 SVGAGI. Trimming pared 0 bases from V and 2 bases from J, leaving 13 bases between. The CDR3 reads CASSYSPAGANYGYTF. The CDR3 bases are TGTGCCAGCAGTTACTCCCCGGCAGGTGCCAACTATGGCTACACCTTC.

This chain uses TRBV7-2 with TRBJ2-5; tentatively, D is TRBD1 or TRBD2 (5 bases each). In germline, CDR1 is SGHTA, CDR2 FQGNSA. The CDR3 extends over 15 amino acids. The V and J ends lost 5 bases and 0 bases respectively, with 13 bases between them. CDR3 protein: CASSPGPTYQETQYF. The CDR3 coding sequence is TGTGCCAGCAGCCCGGGACCGACGTACCAAGAGACCCAGTACTTC.

This clonotype was picked up many times. The rearrangement joins TRBV12-3 or TRBV12-4 to TRBJ2-3; D is unclear. The CDR3 is 16 amino acids. Trimming cost V 8 bases and J 0 bases, with 18 bases left between them. The CDR3 DNA reads TGTGCCAGCTCCGCCCGGGCGGCTTCTAGCACAGATACGCAGTATTTT. It codes for CASSARAASSTDTQYF.

This clonotype was counted ten times or more. The V call is TRBV7-6, the J call TRBJ1-1; D not certain. Germline V gives CDR1 SGHVS, CDR2 FNYEAQ. This CDR3 is 15 amino acids long. V was cut by 0 bases and J by 2 bases, with 10 bases left in between. The DNA of the CDR3 is TGTGCCAGCAGCTTAGCGTCGGGATCCAACACTGAAGCTTTCTTT. It codes for CASSLASGSNTEAFF.

V gene TRBV7-3 combines with J gene TRBJ2-1, with TRBD2 matching 7 bases. This CDR3 is 15 amino acids long. Germline CDR1 reads SGHTA; CDR2 reads FQGTGA. Trimming took 2 bases from V and 3 from J; bases not matched to a gene: 4. CDR3 nucleotide sequence: TGTGCCAGCAGCTTATCGTCTAGCGGCTACAATGAGCAGTTCTTC. Residues: CASSLSSSGYNEQFF. The full variable domain, completed using reference TRBV7-3 and TRBJ2-1, is GAGVSQTPSNKVTEKGKYVELRCDPISGHTALYWYRQSLGQGPEFLIYFQGTGAADDSGLPNDRFFAVRPEGSVSTLKIQRTERGDSAVYLCASSLSSSGYNEQFFGPGTRLTVL.

The V call is TRBV29-1, the J call TRBJ1-1; a weak D match, TRBD1 (6 bases). The CDR3 covers 16 residues. Trimming stripped 6 bases from V and 6 bases from J, with 26 bases between. Germline V gene lookup returns CDR1 SQVTM and CDR2 ANQGSEA. This CDR3 is CSVKGVPKNPNSEAFF. The CDR3 DNA follows: TGCAGCGTCAAGGGGGTGCCAAAGAACCCTAACTCTGAAGCTTTCTTT.

This clonotype was observed a handful of times. The CDR3 region has the DNA TGTGCCAGCAGTCCTACTAGCGGGAGATCTGCGCAGTATTTT. It yields the protein CASSPTSGRSAQYF. V and J are TRBV2 and TRBJ2-3, with 11 bases aligning to TRBD2. V lost 5 bases, J lost 10 bases, and 8 bases stayed unmatched. CDR3 size: 14 residues. Germline V gives CDR1 SNHLY, CDR2 FYNNEI. The full variable domain, rest sourced from reference TRBV2 and TRBJ2-3, is EPEVTQTPSHQVTQMGQEVILRCVPISNHLYFYWYRQILGQKVEFLVSFYNNEISEKSEIFDDQFSVERPDGSNFTLKIRSTKLEDSAMYFCASSPTSGRSAQYFGPGTRLTVL.

This clonotype appeared a few times. This chain joins TRBV7-7 and TRBJ2-7, with D perhaps matching TRBD1 (5 bases). CDR1 and CDR2 from the germline V gene are SSHAT and FNYEAQ (reference sequence). V was trimmed by 1 base and J by 2 bases, leaving 12 bases between them. CDR3 length: 15 amino acids. CDR3 region: CASSLGFQGPYEQYF. CDR3 DNA sequence: TGTGCCAGCAGCTTAGGGTTCCAGGGTCCCTACGAGCAGTACTTC.

Many counts were recorded for this clonotype. The chain combines TRBV7-2 with TRBJ1-4, with D uncertain. Per the germline V gene, CDR1 is SGHTA and CDR2 is FQGNSA. This CDR3 spans 14 amino acids. Trimming stripped 5 bases from V and 8 bases from J, with 15 bases between. DNA of the CDR3: TGTGCCAGCAGCCCCCCCCCCGGGCGGGAAAAACTGTTTTTT. Residues: CASSPPPGREKLFF. Together with reference TRBV7-2 and TRBJ1-4, the CDR3 gives the full variable domain: GAGVSQSPSNKVTEKGKDVELRCDPISGHTALYWYRQSLGQGLEFLIYFQGNSAPDKSGLPSDRFSAERTGGSVSTLTIQRTQQEDSAVYLCASSPPPGREKLFFGSGTQLSVL.

Ten or more counts support this clonotype. The V gene is TRBV7-2, the J gene TRBJ2-1, with 16 bases matching TRBD2. Germline values: CDR1 SGHTA, CDR2 FQGNSA. The CDR3 has 16 amino acids. Losses at the gene ends were 4 bases for V and 8 bases for J; bases not matched to a gene: 5. The CDR3 loop reads CASSSGLAGGRHEQFF. The CDR3 DNA follows: TGTGCCAGCAGCTCGGGACTAGCGGGAGGGAGGCATGAGCAGTTCTTC.

The sample holds a few counts of this clonotype. The chain combines TRBV7-3 with TRBJ2-2, with 12 bases lining up with TRBD2. CDR1 is SGHTA and CDR2 is FQGTGA in the germline V gene. This CDR3 has 16 amino acids. J was trimmed by 10 bases and V by 5 bases; bases with no gene match: 11. CDR3 residues: CASSPPGLAGGVELFF. The CDR3 DNA is TGTGCCAGCAGCCCCCCGGGGCTAGCGGGAGGGGTGGAGCTGTTTTTT. Filled out from reference TRBV7-3 and TRBJ2-2, the complete variable domain reads GAGVSQTPSNKVTEKGKYVELRCDPISGHTALYWYRQSLGQGPEFLIYFQGTGAADDSGLPNDRFFAVRPEGSVSTLKIQRTERGDSAVYLCASSPPGLAGGVELFFGEGSRLTVL.

This clonotype came up many times. The chain uses TRBV11-2 and TRBJ2-3, with D unresolved. The germline gives CDR1 SGHAT, CDR2 FQNNGV. Trimming took 5 bases from V and 7 from J, leaving 16 bases between them. This CDR3 contains 14 residues. The CDR3 loop reads CASSPISFGNTQYF. CDR3 bases: TGTGCCAGCAGCCCCATCTCTTTCGGAAATACGCAGTATTTT. The full variable domain, in which reference TRBV11-2 and TRBJ2-3 provide the parts outside the CDR3, is EAGVAQSPRYKIIEKRQSVAFWCNPISGHATLYWYQQILGQGPKLLIQFQNNGVVDDSQLPKDRFSAERLKGVDSTLKIQPAKLEDSAVYLCASSPISFGNTQYFGPGTRLTVL.